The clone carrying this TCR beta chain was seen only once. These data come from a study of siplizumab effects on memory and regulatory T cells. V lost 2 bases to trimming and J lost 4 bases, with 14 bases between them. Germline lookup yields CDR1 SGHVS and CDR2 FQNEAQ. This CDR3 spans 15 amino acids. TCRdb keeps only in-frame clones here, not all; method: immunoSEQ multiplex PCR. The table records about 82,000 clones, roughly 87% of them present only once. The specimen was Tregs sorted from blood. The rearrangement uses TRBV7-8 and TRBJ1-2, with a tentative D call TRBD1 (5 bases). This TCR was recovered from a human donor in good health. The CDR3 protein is CASSLTATVTYGYTF. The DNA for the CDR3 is TGTGCCAGCAGCTTAACAGCGACAGTCACCTATGGCTACACCTTC.